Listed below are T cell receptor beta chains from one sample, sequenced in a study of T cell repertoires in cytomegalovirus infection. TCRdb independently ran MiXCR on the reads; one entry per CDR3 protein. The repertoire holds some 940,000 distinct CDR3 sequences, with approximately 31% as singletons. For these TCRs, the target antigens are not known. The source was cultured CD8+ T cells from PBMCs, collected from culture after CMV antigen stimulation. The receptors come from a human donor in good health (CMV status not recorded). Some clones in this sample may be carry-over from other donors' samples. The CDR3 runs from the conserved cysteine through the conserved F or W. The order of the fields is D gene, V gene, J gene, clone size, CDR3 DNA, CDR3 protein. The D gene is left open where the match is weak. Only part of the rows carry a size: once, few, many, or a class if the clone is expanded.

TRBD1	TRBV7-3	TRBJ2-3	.	TGTGCCAGCAGTTTACTCCGGGACAGGACAGATACGCAGTATTTT	CASSLLRDRTDTQYF
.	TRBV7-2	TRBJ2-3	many	TGTGCCAGCAGCCCCCCAGAGAGAGATACGCAGTATTTT	CASSPPERDTQYF
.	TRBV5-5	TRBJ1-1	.	TGTGCCAGCAGCCCCTGGGGTAGCAATGAAGCTTTCTTT	CASSPWGSNEAFF
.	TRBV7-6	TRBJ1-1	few	TGTGCCAGCAGCTTAGATGGCAGTAGTGGCACTGAAGCTTTCTTT	CASSLDGSSGTEAFF
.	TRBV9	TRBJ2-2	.	TGTGCCAGCACTCTGTCGCAGAGGGTTCGGGATCACACCGGGGAGCTGTTTTTT	CASTLSQRVRDHTGELFF
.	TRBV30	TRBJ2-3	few	TGTGCCCGTAAGGGGGGGGGCACAGATACGCAGTATTTT	CARKGGGTDTQYF
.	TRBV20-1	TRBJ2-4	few	TGCAGTGCTAGCGACGGATTCAGGGGTTACATTCAGTACTTC	CSASDGFRGYIQYF
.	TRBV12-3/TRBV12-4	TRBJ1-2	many	TGTGCCAGCAGCCCCAGAGGGAGCAATGGCTACACCTTC	CASSPRGSNGYTF
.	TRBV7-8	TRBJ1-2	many	TGTGCCAGCAGCCCGATAAGTCGGGGTTATGGCTACACCTTC	CASSPISRGYGYTF
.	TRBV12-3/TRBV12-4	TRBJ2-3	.	TGTGCCAGCAGTCCCACCGAACGGGGCTTTGGCGCAGATACGCAGTATTTT	CASSPTERGFGADTQYF
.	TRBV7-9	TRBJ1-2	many	TGTGCCAGCAGCTTGGGACGCGGGACATCGACTTCTAACTATGGCTACACCTTC	CASSLGRGTSTSNYGYTF
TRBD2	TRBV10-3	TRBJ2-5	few	TGTGCCATCAGTGAGTCCCAGACTAGCGGGGGACAAGAGACCCAGTACTTC	CAISESQTSGGQETQYF
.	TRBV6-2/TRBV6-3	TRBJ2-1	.	TGTGCCACCCAGTCCCTTACAGGGTCGGGTGAGCAGTTCTTC	CATQSLTGSGEQFF
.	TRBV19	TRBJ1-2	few	TGTGCCAGTAGTATGTTGCCGAGTGGCTCGACTTATGGCTACACCTTC	CASSMLPSGSTYGYTF
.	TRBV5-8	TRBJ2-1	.	TGTGCCAGCAGCCACAGATTCGGACAGACTCTCTCCTACAATGAGCAGTTCTTC	CASSHRFGQTLSYNEQFF
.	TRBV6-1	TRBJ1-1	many	TGTGCCAGCAGTGAATCGGCAGCCACTGAAGCTTTCTTT	CASSESAATEAFF
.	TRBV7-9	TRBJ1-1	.	TGTGCCAGCAGCTTAAGACACATTGAAGCTTTCTTT	CASSLRHIEAFF
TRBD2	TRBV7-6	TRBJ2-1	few	TGTGCCAGCAGACTTACTAGCGGGGGGGCGGATGAGCAGTTCTTC	CASRLTSGGADEQFF
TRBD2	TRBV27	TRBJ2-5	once	TGTGCCAGCAGTTCCCCCGGGACTAGCGGGGGGGCCCGGACCCTGTACTTC	CASSSPGTSGGARTLYF
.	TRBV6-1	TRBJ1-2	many	TGTGCCAGCAGTGAAGATGAGGGACGAACTAACTATGGCTACACCTTC	CASSEDEGRTNYGYTF
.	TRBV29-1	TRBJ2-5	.	TGCAGCGTTGGGGCGGGACTCACCCAGGAGACCCAGTACTTC	CSVGAGLTQETQYF
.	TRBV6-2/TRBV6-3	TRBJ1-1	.	TGTGCCAGCAGCTCCTTCGCCGACACTGAAGCTTTCTTT	CASSSFADTEAFF